These 9 T cell receptor beta chains originate from one sample sequenced in a study of T cell repertoires in ileal Crohn's disease. Sequencing was performed with immunoSEQ multiplex PCR; in TCRdb, only in-frame clones are kept and a portion is missing. The table includes approximately 4,100 clones, 70% to 85% detected once. Source material: ileal tissue. All receptors derive from an adult with Crohn's disease.

This rearrangement joins TRBV15 to TRBJ1-4; 7 nucleotides agree with TRBD1. CDR1 LNHNV and CDR2 YYDKDF come from the germline V gene (reference sequence). The length of the CDR3 is 15 residues. The V gene end was trimmed by 2 bases and the J gene end by 8 bases; junction bases not matched to a gene: 8. The CDR3 nucleotides read TGTGCCACCAGCAGATTAACAGGGGATGGGGAAAAACTGTTTTTT. Protein sequence: CATSRLTGDGEKLFF.

The chain recombines TRBV9 with TRBJ1-1, with 8 bases matching TRBD1. J was trimmed by 4 bases and V by 2 bases; bases with no gene match: 7. Per germline, CDR1 SGDLS and CDR2 YYNGEE. This CDR3 is 15 amino acids long. This CDR3 reads CASSVSDRATTEAFF. Here the CDR3 DNA reads TGTGCCAGCAGCGTTTCGGACAGGGCGACCACTGAAGCTTTCTTT.

V and J are TRBV2 and TRBJ1-1, with 8 bases fitting TRBD1. V lost 5 bases and J lost 4; bases outside the gene matches: 12. The germline V gene encodes CDR1 SNHLY and CDR2 FYNNEI. The CDR3 has 16 residues. This CDR3 is CASSPSRRGRSTEAFF. Written as DNA, the CDR3 is TGTGCCAGCAGTCCATCCCGCAGGGGGCGTAGCACTGAAGCTTTCTTT.

The rearrangement joins TRBV6-1 to TRBJ2-7; 9 bases align to TRBD2. The CDR3 is 16 residues long. Trimming cost V 3 bases and J 3 bases; bases outside gene matches: 9. From germline, CDR1 is MNHNS and CDR2 SASEGT. CDR3 nucleotide sequence: TGTGCCAGCAGTGATTTAGGCGGGAGGGCCAGCTACGAGCAGTACTTC. Protein: CASSDLGGRASYEQYF.

This clone occurred once. The chain couples TRBV5-1 to TRBJ2-1; 9 bases agree with TRBD2. The CDR3 runs 17 residues. Germline V gives CDR1 SGHRS, CDR2 YFSETQ. V lost 1 base to trimming and J lost 3 bases; unmatched junction nucleotides: 8. The CDR3 sequence is CASSLPASGALYNEQFF. CDR3 coding DNA: TGCGCCAGCAGCTTGCCGGCTAGCGGGGCCCTCTACAATGAGCAGTTCTTC. The full variable domain, rest sourced from reference TRBV5-1 and TRBJ2-1, is KAGVTQTPRYLIKTRGQQVTLSCSPISGHRSVSWYQQTPGQGLQFLFEYFSETQRNKGNFPGRFSGRQFSNSRSEMNVSTLELGDSALYLCASSLPASGALYNEQFFGPGTRLTVL.

The CDR3 bases are TGTGCCAGCAGTGAAGTGGGACAGTACTTCTATGGCTACACCTTC. The encoded protein is CASSEVGQYFYGYTF. The V and J genes are TRBV25-1 and TRBJ1-2, with 7 bases aligning to TRBD1. The CDR3 is 15 amino acids. CDR1 is MGHDK and CDR2 is SYGVNS in the germline V gene. Losses at the gene ends were 2 bases for V and 4 bases for J; bases not matched to a gene: 7.

V gene TRBV9 combines with J gene TRBJ1-1; D is unresolved. Germline CDR1 and CDR2: SGDLS and YYNGEE. Trimming left V 1 base short and J 1 base short, with 8 bases between. The CDR3 loop spans 14 amino acids. As DNA, the CDR3 is TGTGCCAGCAGCGTACTCCCTTCGAACACTGAAGCTTTCTTT. Translation: CASSVLPSNTEAFF.

This sequence joins TRBV5-4 and TRBJ2-7; 7 nucleotides align to TRBD2. The CDR3 sequence is 15 residues long. Germline assignment: CDR1 SGHNT and CDR2 YYREEE (reference sequence). The V segment lost 4 bases and the J segment 3 bases; nucleotides outside the gene matches: 10. CDR3 loop: CASSQGASGLYEQYF. Here the CDR3 DNA reads TGTGCCAGCAGCCAAGGGGCTAGCGGACTCTACGAGCAGTACTTC. Full variable domain (missing parts from reference TRBV5-4 and TRBJ2-7): ETGVTQSPTHLIKTRGQQVTLRCSSQSGHNTVSWYQQALGQGPQFIFQYYREEENGRGNFPPRFSGLQFPNYSSELNVNALELDDSALYLCASSQGASGLYEQYFGPGTRLTVT.

J is TRBJ1-2 and V is TRBV19; 7 bases align to TRBD1. The length of the CDR3 is 15 residues. Germline lookup yields CDR1 LNHDA and CDR2 SQIVND (reference sequence). V lost 5 bases to trimming and J lost 7 bases; unmatched junction nucleotides: 13. CDR3 coding DNA: TGTGCCAGTAGTCGAAGAAACAGGGGAATGGTTGGCTACACCTTC. As protein: CASSRRNRGMVGYTF.